This T cell receptor beta chain was observed in a study of CD8+CD57+ T cells in acquired aplastic anemia. Study summary: Sorted CD4+ and CD8+ cells gave an average of approximately 3.4 ug of DNA. Overall study results and limits: Between the patient and control groups, CD8+ Simpson's diversity did not differ significantly.

CD8+CD57+ cell expansion had been shown by flow cytometry in patients chosen for sequencing. Every one of the patients had aplastic anemia (severe, acquired). The study profiled TCR beta VDJ and CDR3 using genomic DNA as template. TCRdb re-derived calls from the reads in MiXCR, one entry per CDR3 protein. The top ten clones hold roughly 12% of a sample with over 150,000 distinct CDR3 sequences, about 54% of them seen once. Germline V gene lookup returns CDR1 MDHEN and CDR2 SYDVKM. This CDR3 region has 16 residues. V trimming: 5 bases; J trimming: 1 base; junction bases outside the gene matches: 3. As regards this clonotype: Its antigen is not identified.

The sequenced material came from sorted CD4+, CD8+, or CD8+CD57+ T cells (not recorded which) from PBMCs. This TCR derives from a human donor with aplastic anemia. This sequence joins TRBV28 and TRBJ1-5; 12 nucleotides line up with TRBD1. The CDR3 here is CASSPGTGGSNQPQHF. The DNA for the CDR3 is TGTGCCAGCAGTCCCGGGACAGGGGGCAGCAATCAGCCCCAGCATTTT.